This T cell receptor (beta chain) was found in a study of blood T cell repertoires in COVID-19. Sequencing was performed with immunoSEQ multiplex PCR; in TCRdb, only in-frame clones are kept and a portion is missing. Among about 250,000 clones, around 90% were seen once, and the ten largest hold under 6.5%. Across 20 to 25 US areas, participants ranged in age from about 18 to 89 years. Participants were placed into cohorts based on the clinical history they reported. Sequences were obtained from PBMCs or T cells enriched from blood (not recorded which). This sequence originates from a woman aged 25-40 years with acute COVID-19.

DNA for the CDR3: TGTGCCAGCAGTGAAGCCGGGACTAGCGGGAGTTCCCTGTTCTTC. It codes for CASSEAGTSGSSLFF. J is TRBJ2-1 and V is TRBV6-1; 14 nucleotides match TRBD2. The CDR3 sequence is 15 residues long. Trimming cost V 0 bases and J 15 bases; bases outside gene matches: 7. Germline CDR1 is MNHNS and CDR2 is SASEGT.